The 3 T cell receptor beta chains listed next were all sequenced from one sample in a study of cytomegalovirus exposure and HLA in healthy donors. In the PCR, 60 Vbeta and 13 Jbeta primers were used. TCRdb keeps only in-frame clones here, not all; method: immunoSEQ multiplex PCR. In the table there are some 190,000 clones, roughly 77% of which are singletons. Sequencing used PBMCs. All receptors come from a woman in her 30s in good health and CMV-seropositive.

This clone turned up a few times. This sequence joins TRBV9 and TRBJ1-4; D is perhaps TRBD1 (6 bases). With 6 bases removed from V and 4 bases from J, the gap between germline ends came to 16 bases. The CDR3 totals 15 residues. The germline V gene has CDR1 SGDLS and CDR2 YYNGEE. The CDR3 protein is CASTPGGQSNEKLFF. The CDR3 bases are TGTGCCAGCACCCCCGGGGGGCAGAGTAATGAAAAACTGTTTTTT.

The V gene is TRBV27, the J gene TRBJ1-2, with TRBD1 identical over 8 bases. Germline CDR1 and CDR2: MNHEY and SMNVEV (reference sequence). The junction had 2 bases not matched to a gene; V was cut back by 1 base and J by 4 bases. The CDR3 runs to 14 residues. CDR3 loop: CASSLYRGAYGYTF. CDR3 sequence (DNA): TGTGCCAGCAGTTTATACAGGGGGGCCTATGGCTACACCTTC.

V gene TRBV5-6 combines with J gene TRBJ1-5, with 8 bases aligning to TRBD1. Trimming cost V 3 bases and J 4 bases; bases outside gene matches: 12. Germline V CDR1 and CDR2: SGHDT, YYEEEE. This CDR3 spans 17 amino acids. CDR3 bases: TGTGCCAGCAGCTCTATCGGGGCCGGGACAGGTAATCAGCCCCAGCATTTT. Encoded protein: CASSSIGAGTGNQPQHF.